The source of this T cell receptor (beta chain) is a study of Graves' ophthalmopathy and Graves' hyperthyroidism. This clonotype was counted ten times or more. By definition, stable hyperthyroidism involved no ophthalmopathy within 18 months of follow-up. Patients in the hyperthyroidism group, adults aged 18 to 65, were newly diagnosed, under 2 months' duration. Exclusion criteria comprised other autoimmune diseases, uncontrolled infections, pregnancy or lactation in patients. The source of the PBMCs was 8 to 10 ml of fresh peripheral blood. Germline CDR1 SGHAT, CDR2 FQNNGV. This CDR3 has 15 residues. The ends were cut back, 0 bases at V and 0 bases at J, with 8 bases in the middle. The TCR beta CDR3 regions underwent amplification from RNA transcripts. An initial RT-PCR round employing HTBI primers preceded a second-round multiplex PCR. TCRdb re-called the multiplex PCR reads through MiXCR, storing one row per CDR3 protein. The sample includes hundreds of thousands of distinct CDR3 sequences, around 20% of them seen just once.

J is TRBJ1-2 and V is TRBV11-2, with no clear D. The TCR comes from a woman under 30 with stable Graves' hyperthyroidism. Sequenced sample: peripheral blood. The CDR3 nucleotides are TGTGCCAGCAGCTTAGACTACGTACCTAACTATGGCTACACCTTC. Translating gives CASSLDYVPNYGYTF.